Presented here are 15 T cell receptor beta chains from one specimen sequenced in a study of neoadjuvant anti-PD-1 for oral cavity cancer (dated by TCRdb to the early 2020s). Library preparation used the immunoSEQ multiplex PCR assay. TCRdb's version of the immuneACCESS table is confined to in-frame rearrangements and falls short of the full clone set. An unresolved V gene accounts for under half of the shortfall where checked; the remainder is of unknown origin. This sample holds roughly 20,000 clones; 35% to 55% were observed only once. Together, the top ten hold under 40% of the sample. Per the publication, the time point label means: after neoadjuvant nivolumab, at surgical resection. The source material was tumor tissue, sampled after nivolumab (anti-PD-1) treatment. The receptor set was obtained from a person between 40 and 80 years old with oral cavity squamous cell carcinoma.

The genes are TRBV6-5 and TRBJ1-2; perhaps TRBD1 as D (5 bases). The CDR3 runs to 14 residues. With 2 bases removed from V and 3 bases from J, the gap between germline ends came to 10 bases. The V gene's germline CDR1 is MNHEY and CDR2 SVGAGI. The CDR3: CASSYAGKDYGYTF. CDR3 DNA: TGTGCCAGCAGTTACGCAGGGAAGGACTATGGCTACACCTTC.

This clone showed up just a few times. This chain links TRBV6-5 with TRBJ1-2; 7 positions match TRBD1. In germline, CDR1 is MNHEY, CDR2 SVGAGI. V shed 5 bases, J shed 4 bases, and the junction held 4 bases outside the gene matches. This CDR3 contains 13 residues. The CDR3 DNA is TGTGCCAGCAGTCTGGGACAGTCCTATGGCTACACCTTC. Its protein product is CASSLGQSYGYTF.

The chain recombines TRBV9 with TRBJ2-2; D gene unclear. Trimming left V 0 bases short and J 0 bases short, with 3 bases between. The CDR3 sequence is 14 residues long. Germline-derived CDR1 and CDR2 are SGDLS and YYNGEE. In DNA form, the CDR3 reads TGTGCCAGCAGCGTAGGAGCGAACACCGGGGAGCTGTTTTTT. It translates to CASSVGANTGELFF.

This clone occurred a few times. The chain couples TRBV18 to TRBJ1-1, with D possibly matching TRBD1 (5 bases). V lost 5 bases and J 4 bases, leaving 14 bases between the germline ends. Germline V gene data show CDR1 as KGHSH and CDR2 as LQKENI. The CDR3 consists of 14 residues. The CDR3 is CASSWDLRGTEAFF. CDR3 DNA: TGTGCCAGCTCATGGGACCTGAGAGGCACTGAAGCTTTCTTT.

This clone was found a few times. The V call is TRBV6-6, the J call TRBJ1-5, with 9 bases that match TRBD1. This CDR3 has 14 amino acids. Germline lookup yields CDR1 MNHNY and CDR2 SVGAGI (reference sequence). The trim removed 6 bases at V and 4 bases at J, leaving 4 bases unmatched. CDR3 sequence (DNA): TGTGCCAGCAGCGGACAGGGGAAGAATCAGCCCCAGCATTTT. Translated, it gives CASSGQGKNQPQHF.

V is TRBV5-4 and J is TRBJ1-1, with 8 bases aligning to TRBD1. From germline, CDR1 is SGHNT and CDR2 YYREEE (reference sequence). CDR3 length: 13 residues. The V and J ends lost 4 bases and 9 bases, in that order; junction bases with no gene match: 8. The CDR3 region is CASSPPGGAQAFF. CDR3 DNA sequence: TGTGCCAGCAGCCCCCCAGGGGGCGCTCAAGCTTTCTTT.

This sequence joins TRBV7-2 and TRBJ2-2, with D hard to call. Germline V gene sequence: CDR1 SGHTA, CDR2 FQGNSA. The CDR3 has 14 residues. Trimming removed 1 base at V and 6 bases at J, with 9 bases between. The CDR3: CASSLGAAAGELFF. The DNA of the CDR3 is TGTGCCAGCAGCTTAGGGGCGGCGGCCGGGGAGCTGTTTTTT.

The chain links TRBV29-1 to TRBJ2-7; 10 bases map to TRBD1. The germline CDR1 and CDR2 sequences are SQVTM and ANQGSEA. V lost 4 bases, J lost 4 bases, and 4 bases stayed unmatched. This CDR3 has 13 residues. The CDR3 protein is CSVGDRGGYEQYF. For the CDR3, the DNA is TGCAGCGTTGGGGACAGGGGAGGTTACGAGCAGTACTTC.

This clone showed up just a few times. V is TRBV5-1 and J is TRBJ2-1; the D is unclear. The germline V and J ends were trimmed by 0 bases and 6 bases, with 13 bases remaining between them. The V gene's germline CDR1 is SGHRS and CDR2 YFSETQ. This CDR3 is 15 amino acids long. The CDR3 loop reads CASSLDQGYANEQFF. The CDR3 DNA sequence: TGCGCCAGCAGCTTGGACCAAGGTTATGCCAATGAGCAGTTCTTC.

The V gene is TRBV7-8, the J gene TRBJ1-4; D may be TRBD1 (6 bases). This CDR3 is built from 13 residues. The ends were cut back, 5 bases at V and 5 bases at J, with 9 bases in the middle. Germline V CDR1 and CDR2: SGHVS, FQNEAQ. CDR3 nucleotides: TGTGCCAGCAGCGGGGGGCTCAATGAAAAACTGTTTTTT. It codes for CASSGGLNEKLFF.

This clone was observed a few times. This chain connects TRBV5-6 to TRBJ1-5, with 8 bases matching TRBD1. V was pared by 4 bases and J by 6 bases, with 9 bases of the junction left unmatched. The germline CDR1 and CDR2 sequences are SGHDT and YYEEEE. There are 15 residues in the CDR3. The CDR3 region has the DNA TGTGCCAGCAGCAGCGGGACAGGCAGTCGTCAGCCCCAGCATTTT. Translated, it gives CASSSGTGSRQPQHF.

This clone was counted only a few times. V and J are TRBV6-5 and TRBJ2-3; 7 bases are shared with TRBD2. Germline V CDR1 and CDR2: MNHEY, SVGAGI. J lost 0 bases, V lost 4 bases, and 7 bases had no gene match. The CDR3 totals 16 residues. The CDR3 reads CASSFLAAASTDTQYF. The CDR3, as DNA: TGTGCCAGCAGTTTCCTAGCGGCGGCGAGCACAGATACGCAGTATTTT.

This clone was seen only a few times. This chain links TRBV2 with TRBJ2-3; D gene unclear. Germline assignment: CDR1 SNHLY and CDR2 FYNNEI. CDR3 length equals 11 residues. Trimming removed 7 bases at V and 4 bases at J, with 6 bases between. The CDR3 protein is CASTVADTQYF. CDR3 nucleotides: TGTGCCAGCACTGTGGCAGATACGCAGTATTTT. Together with reference TRBV2 and TRBJ2-3, the CDR3 gives the full variable domain: EPEVTQTPSHQVTQMGQEVILRCVPISNHLYFYWYRQILGQKVEFLVSFYNNEISEKSEIFDDQFSVERPDGSNFTLKIRSTKLEDSAMYFCASTVADTQYFGPGTRLTVL.

This chain uses TRBV6-4 with TRBJ2-3; D gene ambiguous. Germline assignment: CDR1 MRHNA and CDR2 SNTAGT. CDR3 size: 14 residues. The V and J ends lost 4 bases and 1 base respectively, with 9 bases between them. The CDR3 sequence: CASSVRPGTDTQYF. The CDR3 region has the DNA TGTGCCAGCAGTGTTAGGCCCGGCACAGATACGCAGTATTTT.

The chain joins TRBV5-6 to TRBJ2-5; 10 bases line up with TRBD2. Germline loops: CDR1 SGHDT, CDR2 YYEEEE. The CDR3 has 14 residues. After removal of 1 base from V and 9 bases from J, the junction contained 6 bases not matched to a gene. CDR3 nucleotides: TGTGCCAGCAGCTTGTCTAGCGGGGGTTCGGCCCAGTACTTC. This sequence encodes CASSLSSGGSAQYF. Complete variable domain (other parts from reference TRBV5-6 and TRBJ2-5): DAGVTQSPTHLIKTRGQQVTLRCSPKSGHDTVSWYQQALGQGPQFIFQYYEEEERQRGNFPDRFSGHQFPNYSSELNVNALLLGDSALYLCASSLSSGGSAQYFGPGTRLLVL.